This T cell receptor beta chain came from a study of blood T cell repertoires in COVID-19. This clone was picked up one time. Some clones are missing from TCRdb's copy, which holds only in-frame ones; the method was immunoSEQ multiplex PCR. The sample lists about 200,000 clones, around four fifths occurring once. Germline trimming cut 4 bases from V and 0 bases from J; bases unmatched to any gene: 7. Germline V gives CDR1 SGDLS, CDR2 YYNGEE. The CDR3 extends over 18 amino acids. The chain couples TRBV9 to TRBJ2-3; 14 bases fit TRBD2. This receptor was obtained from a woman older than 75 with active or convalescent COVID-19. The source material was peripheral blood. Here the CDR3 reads CASSKGLAGAASTDTQYF. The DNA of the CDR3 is TGTGCCAGCAGCAAGGGACTAGCGGGGGCCGCTAGCACAGATACGCAGTATTTT.